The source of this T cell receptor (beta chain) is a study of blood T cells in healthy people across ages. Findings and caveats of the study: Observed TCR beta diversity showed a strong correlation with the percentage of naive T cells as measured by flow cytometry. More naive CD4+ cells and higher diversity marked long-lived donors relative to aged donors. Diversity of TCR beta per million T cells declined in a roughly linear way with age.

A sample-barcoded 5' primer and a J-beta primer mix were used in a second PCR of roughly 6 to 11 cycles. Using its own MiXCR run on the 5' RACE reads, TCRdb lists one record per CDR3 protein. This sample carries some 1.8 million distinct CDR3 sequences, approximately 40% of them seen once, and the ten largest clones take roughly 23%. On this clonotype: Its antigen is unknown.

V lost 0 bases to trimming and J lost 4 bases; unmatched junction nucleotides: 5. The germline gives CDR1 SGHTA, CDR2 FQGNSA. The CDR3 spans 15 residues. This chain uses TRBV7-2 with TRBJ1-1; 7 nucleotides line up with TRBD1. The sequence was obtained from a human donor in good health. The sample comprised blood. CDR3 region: CASSLAAGQVTEAFF. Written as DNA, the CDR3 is TGTGCCAGCAGCTTAGCCGCTGGACAGGTCACTGAAGCTTTCTTT.